The next 27 T cell receptor beta chains were all read from a single sample in a study of identical twins. Each CDR3 protein is one row after TCRdb ran MiXCR on the 5' RACE reads. The sample shows around 240,000 distinct CDR3 sequences, roughly a tenth of them seen only once. Sequenced sample: memory T cells sorted from blood. These TCRs come from a man aged 50 or older in good health.

This clonotype was counted a few times. This CDR3 reads CASSRSGTSGDTQYF. CDR3 coding DNA: TGTGCCAGCAGTCGATCTGGGACTAGCGGAGATACGCAGTATTTT. The chain combines TRBV6-2 or TRBV6-3 with TRBJ2-3; 11 bases agree with TRBD2. The CDR3 totals 15 residues. Germline assignment: CDR1 MNHEY and CDR2 SVGEGT. V shed 5 bases, J shed 5 bases, and the junction held 6 bases outside the gene matches.

This clonotype showed up just a few times. Because the CDR3's place on the DNA is in doubt, the DNA is left out and the CDR3 is given as listed by TCRdb. The rearrangement uses TRBV6-1 and TRBJ2-2; the table's D call, TRBD1, has no DNA check behind it. Germline-derived CDR1 and CDR2 are MNHNS and SASEGT. A total of 17 residues make up the CDR3, ends included. Here the CDR3 reads CASSARTGGDTGELFFF.

This clonotype showed up many times. The chain combines TRBV10-3 with TRBJ2-7; D might be TRBD1 (5 bases). The CDR3 runs to 13 residues. V was shortened by 4 bases and J by 2 bases, with 9 bases between the two germline ends. Germline CDR1 reads ENHRY; CDR2 reads SYGVKD. DNA for the CDR3: TGTGCCATCAGTGTGCAGGGCCCCTACGAGCAGTACTTC. Translating it yields CAISVQGPYEQYF.

This clonotype was detected only a few times. The chain links TRBV27 to TRBJ2-7, with a tentative D call TRBD1 (6 bases). V lost 8 bases, J lost 0 bases, and 17 bases lay in between. Germline V gene sequence: CDR1 MNHEY, CDR2 SMNVEV (reference sequence). The CDR3 runs to 15 residues. The chain's CDR3 is CASAAWTANSYEQYF. The CDR3 DNA sequence: TGTGCCAGCGCAGCTTGGACAGCCAACTCCTACGAGCAGTACTTC.

CDR3 sequence reads: CATSDLPGLGVEQFF. The CDR3 DNA reads as TGTGCCACCAGTGATTTACCGGGCCTGGGGGTCGAGCAGTTCTTC. The chain uses TRBV24-1 and TRBJ2-1; D is possibly TRBD1 or TRBD2 (5 bases each). CDR1 is KGHDR, CDR2 SFDVKD, per germline. This CDR3 region has 15 residues. Trimming stripped 1 base from V and 10 bases from J, with 16 bases between.

This clonotype was seen more than once but under ten times. The rearrangement uses TRBV3-1 and TRBJ2-1; 12 bases align to TRBD2. The trim removed 4 bases at V and 3 bases at J, leaving 4 bases unmatched. CDR3 length: 16 residues. The germline gives CDR1 LGHDT, CDR2 YNNKEL (reference sequence). The DNA of the CDR3 is TGTGCCAGCAGCCCGCGGACTAGCGGGGTCTACAATGAGCAGTTCTTC. Translated, it gives CASSPRTSGVYNEQFF.

In DNA, the CDR3 is TGTGCCACCATGACAGCACAGGGAGGAGGAACTGAAGCTTTCTTT. It yields the protein CATMTAQGGGTEAFF. J is TRBJ1-1 and V is TRBV10-3; a weak D match, TRBD1 (6 bases). Trimming stripped 10 bases from V and 5 bases from J, with 23 bases between. The CDR3 loop spans 15 amino acids. Germline loops: CDR1 ENHRY, CDR2 SYGVKD.

The rearrangement joins TRBV4-2 to TRBJ2-1; D gene ambiguous. Per the germline V gene, CDR1 is LGHNA and CDR2 is YNFKEQ. CDR3 length: 15 amino acids. Trimming removed 0 bases at V and 13 bases at J, with 19 bases between. The CDR3 coding sequence is TGTGCCAGCAGCCAAGAGAAGTGGGGTGGCGATGCTCAGTTCTTC. This codes for CASSQEKWGGDAQFF.

This clonotype was seen repeatedly, ten times or more. The CDR3 DNA sequence: TGTGCCAGCAGCTTAGGTCTAGTGGAGACCCAGTACTTC. It codes for CASSLGLVETQYF. This sequence joins TRBV7-2 and TRBJ2-5; D unresolved. Trimming left V 1 base short and J 5 bases short, with 8 bases between. Germline V gives CDR1 SGHTA, CDR2 FQGNSA. This CDR3 region has 13 residues.

This clonotype occurred a few times. V gene TRBV7-2 combines with J gene TRBJ1-5; D gene unclear. CDR3 length: 13 residues. Trimming left V 5 bases short and J 11 bases short, with 16 bases between. Germline V gene sequence: CDR1 SGHTA, CDR2 FQGNSA. The CDR3 sequence: CASSPLPGGAQHF. DNA of the CDR3: TGTGCCAGCAGCCCACTACCGGGCGGAGCCCAGCATTTT. The full variable domain, its missing parts supplied by reference TRBV7-2 and TRBJ1-5, is GAGVSQSPSNKVTEKGKDVELRCDPISGHTALYWYRQSLGQGLEFLIYFQGNSAPDKSGLPSDRFSAERTGGSVSTLTIQRTQQEDSAVYLCASSPLPGGAQHFGDGTRLSIL.

The chain recombines TRBV28 with TRBJ1-3; a possible D gene is TRBD1 (6 bases). CDR1 is MDHEN and CDR2 is SYDVKM in the germline V gene. The CDR3 sequence is 18 residues long. V was trimmed by 1 base and J by 0 bases, leaving 16 bases between them. The CDR3 sequence: CASSLYGQQGISGNTIYF. CDR3 coding DNA: TGTGCCAGCAGTTTATATGGACAACAGGGCATCTCTGGAAACACCATATATTTT.

The chain carries TRBV20-1 and TRBJ1-2; D might be TRBD1 (5 bases). The CDR3 covers 14 residues. In germline, CDR1 is DFQATT, CDR2 SNEGSKA (reference sequence). The V end was cut by 6 bases, the J end by 5 bases, with 19 bases between. CDR3 region: CSASPSGRGYGYTF. As DNA, the CDR3 is TGCAGTGCCTCCCCGTCGGGGCGGGGGTATGGCTACACCTTC.

In this sample, this clonotype turned up many times. This chain links TRBV5-1 with TRBJ2-5; 9 positions agree with TRBD2. This CDR3 has 16 residues. The germline CDR1 and CDR2 sequences are SGHRS and YFSETQ. J lost 3 bases, V lost 1 base, and 7 bases had no gene match. The CDR3 DNA is TGCGCCAGCAGCTTGACCCAGACTAGCGGAAAAGAGACCCAGTACTTC. Its protein product is CASSLTQTSGKETQYF.

In its sample, this clonotype was seen many times. This chain uses TRBV2 with TRBJ2-3, with D hard to call. The CDR3 spans 15 residues. Germline-derived CDR1 and CDR2 are SNHLY and FYNNEI. Trimming pared 4 bases from V and 1 base from J, leaving 12 bases between. The CDR3 spells CASSGTRSGTDTQYF. The CDR3 nucleotides read TGTGCCAGCAGTGGTACCAGGTCTGGCACAGATACGCAGTATTTT.

This clonotype was detected many times. The chain uses TRBV7-2 and TRBJ2-7; tentative D call: TRBD2 (6 bases). From germline, CDR1 is SGHTA and CDR2 FQGNSA. The germline V and J ends were trimmed by 5 bases and 9 bases, with 17 bases remaining between them. This CDR3 has 13 residues. This CDR3 is CASSAGLGVRQYF. CDR3 in DNA: TGTGCCAGCAGCGCGGGACTGGGGGTTCGGCAGTACTTC.

Ten or more counts support this clonotype. The rearrangement uses TRBV5-1 and TRBJ1-6, with TRBD1 matching 8 bases. CDR3 length: 14 amino acids. The germline V gene has CDR1 SGHRS and CDR2 YFSETQ. The junction had 6 bases not matched to a gene; V was cut back by 4 bases and J by 9 bases. CDR3 DNA: TGCGCCAGCAGCGGGCAGGGGGCTAGTTCACCCCTCCACTTT. It yields the protein CASSGQGASSPLHF. The variable domain in full, with the rest retrieved from reference TRBV5-1 and TRBJ1-6, is KAGVTQTPRYLIKTRGQQVTLSCSPISGHRSVSWYQQTPGQGLQFLFEYFSETQRNKGNFPGRFSGRQFSNSRSEMNVSTLELGDSALYLCASSGQGASSPLHFGNGTRLTVT.

This clonotype was observed many times. The chain has TRBV29-1 and TRBJ2-2; D is ambiguous. V gave up 3 bases and J gave up 2 bases, with 7 bases separating them. In germline, CDR1 is SQVTM, CDR2 ANQGSEA. The length of the CDR3 is 13 residues. CDR3 nucleotide sequence: TGCAGCGTTGAGCAGGCAAACACCGGGGAGCTGTTTTTT. It translates to CSVEQANTGELFF.

This clonotype was seen repeatedly, ten times or more. The chain combines TRBV6-1 with TRBJ2-1; possible D gene TRBD2, 5 bases. This CDR3 has 14 amino acids. The V end was cut by 4 bases, the J end by 5 bases, with 12 bases between. In germline, CDR1 is MNHNS, CDR2 SASEGT. This CDR3 reads CASSVDLTNNEQFF. CDR3 in DNA: TGTGCCAGCAGTGTGGACTTGACCAACAATGAGCAGTTCTTC.

This clonotype was seen many times. The V gene is TRBV28, the J gene TRBJ2-1, with TRBD2 identical over 10 bases. The CDR3 runs to 16 residues. V shed 5 bases and J 0 bases; nucleotides not matched to a gene: 4. Germline CDR1 MDHEN, CDR2 SYDVKM. The CDR3 nucleotides are TGTGCCAGCAGTCCGATAGCGGGAGGCTCCTACAATGAGCAGTTCTTC. It codes for CASSPIAGGSYNEQFF.

This clonotype occurred a few times. The J gene is TRBJ1-2, the V gene TRBV20-1; the match to TRBD1 covers 12 bases. Germline V gene lookup returns CDR1 DFQATT and CDR2 SNEGSKA (reference sequence). This CDR3 region has 15 residues. V was clipped by 0 bases and J by 6 bases; unmatched bases: 5. The CDR3 here is CSARDGTGGMDGYTF. DNA of the CDR3: TGCAGTGCTAGAGACGGGACAGGGGGCATGGATGGCTACACCTTC.

Only a few counts were recorded for this clonotype. The genes are TRBV6-5 and TRBJ1-2, with 7 positions matching TRBD1. This CDR3 comprises 16 residues. V dropped 3 bases and J dropped 4; count of bases not matched to a gene: 11. The germline V gene has CDR1 MNHEY and CDR2 SVGAGI. CDR3 sequence (DNA): TGTGCCAGCAGTTATTACAACAGGGGAGGTAGCTATGGCTACACCTTC. This gives the protein CASSYYNRGGSYGYTF.

In this sample, this clonotype turned up many times. CDR3 sequence: CASSLGRELTNEKLFF. The CDR3 DNA sequence: TGTGCCAGCAGCTTGGGCAGGGAGTTAACTAATGAAAAACTGTTTTTT. The J gene is TRBJ1-4, the V gene TRBV5-8; D possibly corresponds to TRBD1 (5 bases). The CDR3 has 16 amino acids. V was cut by 0 bases and J by 1 base, with 10 bases left in between. CDR1 is SGHTS and CDR2 is YDEGEE in the germline V gene.

This clonotype was counted at least ten times. The chain has TRBV6-1 and TRBJ2-3; 12 bases match TRBD2. The CDR3 runs to 18 residues. The V gene's germline CDR1 is MNHNS and CDR2 SASEGT. The ends lost 6 bases at V and 5 bases at J; junction bases unmatched: 15. CDR3 sequence reads: CASRLGLAGRAGGDTQYF. The CDR3 DNA is TGTGCCAGCAGACTGGGACTAGCGGGCAGAGCAGGGGGAGATACGCAGTATTTT.

This clonotype was found a few times. The rearrangement uses TRBV27 and TRBJ2-2, with 12 nucleotides matching TRBD1. V gave up 5 bases and J gave up 7 bases; unmatched junction bases: 5. Germline CDR1 and CDR2: MNHEY and SMNVEV (reference sequence). The CDR3 sequence is 15 residues long. DNA of the CDR3: TGTGCCAGCAGTCTGGGACAGGGGGCCGGCGGGGAGCTGTTTTTT. Residues: CASSLGQGAGGELFF.

CDR3 region: CASSLQVGGPSTDTQYF. The CDR3 region has the DNA TGTGCCAGCAGCTTGCAAGTGGGGGGGCCTAGCACAGATACGCAGTATTTT. This rearrangement joins TRBV5-5 to TRBJ2-3; perhaps TRBD2 as D (7 bases). The CDR3 has 17 residues. V was clipped by 1 base and J by 0 bases, with 15 bases between them. Germline CDR1 is SGHKS and CDR2 is YYEKEE (reference sequence). Supplemented by reference TRBV5-5 and TRBJ2-3, the full variable domain reads DAGVTQSPTHLIKTRGQQVTLRCSPISGHKSVSWYQQVLGQGPQFIFQYYEKEERGRGNFPDRFSARQFPNYSSELNVNALLLGDSALYLCASSLQVGGPSTDTQYFGPGTRLTVL.

This clonotype was detected many times. The chain is built from TRBV24-1 and TRBJ2-1, with 7 bases fitting TRBD1. Germline CDR1 and CDR2: KGHDR and SFDVKD. The ends lost 5 bases at V and 2 bases at J; junction bases unmatched: 2. The CDR3 has 14 residues. CDR3 DNA sequence: TGTGCCACCAGTGCCGGACAGGCCTACAATGAGCAGTTCTTC. Protein: CATSAGQAYNEQFF.

This chain joins TRBV10-3 and TRBJ1-1, with 9 positions matching TRBD1. Germline trimming cut 5 bases from V and 3 bases from J; bases unmatched to any gene: 1. The CDR3 consists of 13 residues. The germline V gene encodes CDR1 ENHRY and CDR2 SYGVKD. CDR3 loop: CAISRTGDTEAFF. CDR3 nucleotides: TGTGCCATCAGTCGGACAGGGGACACTGAAGCTTTCTTT.